This entry lists 2 T cell receptor beta chains sequenced from one sample in a study of T cell repertoires in cytomegalovirus infection. One entry per CDR3 protein results from TCRdb running MiXCR on the reads. The data show about 150,000 distinct CDR3 sequences, around 22% seen once. Material: PBMCs. The origin of the receptors is a human donor in good health (CMV status not recorded). Some clones in this sample may be carry-over from other donors' samples.

This clonotype was recorded a few times. V usage is TRBV19 and J usage is TRBJ2-5; possible D gene TRBD1, 6 bases. The V gene lost 6 bases and the J gene lost 0 bases, with 8 bases spanning the gap. This CDR3 is built from 13 residues. Looked up from germline, CDR1 is LNHDA and CDR2 is SQIVND (reference sequence). Here the CDR3 DNA reads TGTGCCAGTAGAACAGGGAACCAAGAGACCCAGTACTTC. Amino acids: CASRTGNQETQYF.

In its sample, this clonotype was seen a few times. The chain employs TRBV6-5 and TRBJ2-1; D is perhaps TRBD2 (7 bases). The ends were cut back, 5 bases at V and 5 bases at J, with 13 bases in the middle. This CDR3 comprises 14 residues. Germline V gives CDR1 MNHEY, CDR2 SVGAGI. This chain's CDR3 is CASSQRGAHNEQFF. Written as DNA, the CDR3 is TGTGCCAGCAGTCAACGGGGGGCCCACAATGAGCAGTTCTTC.